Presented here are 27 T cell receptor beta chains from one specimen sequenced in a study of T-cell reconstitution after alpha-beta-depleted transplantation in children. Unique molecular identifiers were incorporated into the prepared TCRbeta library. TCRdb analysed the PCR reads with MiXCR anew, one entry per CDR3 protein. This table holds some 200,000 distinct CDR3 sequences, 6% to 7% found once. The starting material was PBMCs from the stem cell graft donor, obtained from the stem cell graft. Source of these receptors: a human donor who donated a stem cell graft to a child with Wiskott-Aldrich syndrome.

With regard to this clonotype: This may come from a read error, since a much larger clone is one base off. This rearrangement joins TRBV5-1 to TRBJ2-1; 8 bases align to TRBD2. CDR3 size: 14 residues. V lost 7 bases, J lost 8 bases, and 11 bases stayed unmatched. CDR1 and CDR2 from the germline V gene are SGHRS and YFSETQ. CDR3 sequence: CASYSGNPNDEQFF. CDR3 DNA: TGCGCCAGCTATAGCGGGAATCCTAACGATGAGCAGTTCTTC.

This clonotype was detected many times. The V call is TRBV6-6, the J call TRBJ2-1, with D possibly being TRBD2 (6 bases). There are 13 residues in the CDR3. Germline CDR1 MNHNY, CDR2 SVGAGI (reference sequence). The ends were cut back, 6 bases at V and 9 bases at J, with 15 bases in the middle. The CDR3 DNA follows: TGTGCCAGCAGCCCCGGGACTTTAGGTGAGCAGTTCTTC. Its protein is CASSPGTLGEQFF.

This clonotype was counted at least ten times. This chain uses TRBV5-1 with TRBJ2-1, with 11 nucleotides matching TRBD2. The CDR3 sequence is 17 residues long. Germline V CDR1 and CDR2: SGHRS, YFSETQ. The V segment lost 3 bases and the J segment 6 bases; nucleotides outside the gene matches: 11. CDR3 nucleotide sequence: TGCGCCAGCAGCTGGGGCTTAGCGGGGGGGCCTCGCAATGAGCAGTTCTTC. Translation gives CASSWGLAGGPRNEQFF.

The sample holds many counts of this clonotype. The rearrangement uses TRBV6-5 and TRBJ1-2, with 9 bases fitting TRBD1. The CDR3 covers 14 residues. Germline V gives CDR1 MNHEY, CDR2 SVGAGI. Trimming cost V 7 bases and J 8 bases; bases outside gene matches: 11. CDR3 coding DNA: TGTGCCAGCAAAGAGGGACAGGGTTTGGGAGGCTACACCTTC. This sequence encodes CASKEGQGLGGYTF.

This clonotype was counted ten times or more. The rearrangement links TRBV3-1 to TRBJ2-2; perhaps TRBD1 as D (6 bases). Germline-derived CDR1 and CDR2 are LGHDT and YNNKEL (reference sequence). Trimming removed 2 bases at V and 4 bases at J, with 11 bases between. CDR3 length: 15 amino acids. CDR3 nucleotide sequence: TGTGCCAGCAGCCAACCCGGACAGATCACCGGGGAGCTGTTTTTT. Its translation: CASSQPGQITGELFF.

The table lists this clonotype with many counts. CDR3 nucleotides: TGCAGTGCTTCCGACGGAGCAACTAATGAAAAACTGTTTTTT. Its translation: CSASDGATNEKLFF. This chain joins TRBV20-1 and TRBJ1-4; D is unresolved. V dropped 5 bases and J dropped 0 bases, with 10 bases sitting between them. The germline V gene encodes CDR1 DFQATT and CDR2 SNEGSKA (reference sequence). The CDR3 length is 14 residues.

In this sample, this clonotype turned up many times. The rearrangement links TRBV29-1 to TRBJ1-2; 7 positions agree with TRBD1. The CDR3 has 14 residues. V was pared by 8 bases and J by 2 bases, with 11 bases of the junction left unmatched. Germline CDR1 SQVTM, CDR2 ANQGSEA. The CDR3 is CSSEPTGSNYGYTF. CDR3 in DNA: TGCAGCTCAGAACCGACAGGGTCCAACTATGGCTACACCTTC.

The CDR3: CAISADTTNTGELFF. The CDR3 nucleotides read TGTGCCATCAGTGCAGACACGACGAACACCGGGGAGCTGTTTTTT. The rearrangement uses TRBV10-3 and TRBJ2-2; unclear D gene. Trimming stripped 4 bases from V and 0 bases from J, with 9 bases between. Germline CDR1 is ENHRY and CDR2 is SYGVKD. The CDR3 extends over 15 amino acids.

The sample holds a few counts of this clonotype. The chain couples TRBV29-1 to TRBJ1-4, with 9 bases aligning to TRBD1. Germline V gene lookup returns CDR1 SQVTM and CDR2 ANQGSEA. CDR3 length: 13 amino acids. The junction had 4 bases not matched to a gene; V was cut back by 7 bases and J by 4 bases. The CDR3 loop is CSAWTGVNEKLFF. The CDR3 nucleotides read TGCAGCGCTTGGACAGGGGTTAATGAAAAACTGTTTTTT. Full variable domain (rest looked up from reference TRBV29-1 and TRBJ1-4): SAVISQKPSRDICQRGTSLTIQCQVDSQVTMMFWYRQQPGQSLTLIATANQGSEATYESGFVIDKFPISRPNLTFSTLTVSNMSPEDSSIYLCSAWTGVNEKLFFGSGTQLSVL.

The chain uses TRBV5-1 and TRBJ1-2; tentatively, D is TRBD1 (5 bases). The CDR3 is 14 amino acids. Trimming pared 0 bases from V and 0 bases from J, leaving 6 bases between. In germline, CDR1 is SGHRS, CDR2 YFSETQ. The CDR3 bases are TGCGCCAGCAGCTTGGGGACATCTAACTATGGCTACACCTTC. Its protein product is CASSLGTSNYGYTF.

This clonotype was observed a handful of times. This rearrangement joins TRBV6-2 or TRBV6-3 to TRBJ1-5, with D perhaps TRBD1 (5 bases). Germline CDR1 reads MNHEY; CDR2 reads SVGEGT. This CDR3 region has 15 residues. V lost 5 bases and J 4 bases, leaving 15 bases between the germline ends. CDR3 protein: CASSQLGVPNQPQHF. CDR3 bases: TGTGCCAGCAGTCAATTGGGGGTGCCAAATCAGCCCCAGCATTTT.

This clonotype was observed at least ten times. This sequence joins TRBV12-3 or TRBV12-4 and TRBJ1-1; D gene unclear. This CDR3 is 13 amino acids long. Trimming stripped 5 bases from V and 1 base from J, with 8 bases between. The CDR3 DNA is TGTGCCAGCAGTCAATTTGAGAACACTGAAGCTTTCTTT. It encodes CASSQFENTEAFF.

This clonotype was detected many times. CDR3 sequence: CASSLAGTGNYGYTF. The DNA of the CDR3 is TGCGCCAGCAGCTTGGCGGGGACGGGGAACTATGGCTACACCTTC. The chain recombines TRBV5-1 with TRBJ1-2, with D possibly TRBD1 on 5 matching bases. CDR3 length: 15 residues. Germline lookup yields CDR1 SGHRS and CDR2 YFSETQ. V was trimmed by 0 bases and J by 2 bases, leaving 11 bases between them.

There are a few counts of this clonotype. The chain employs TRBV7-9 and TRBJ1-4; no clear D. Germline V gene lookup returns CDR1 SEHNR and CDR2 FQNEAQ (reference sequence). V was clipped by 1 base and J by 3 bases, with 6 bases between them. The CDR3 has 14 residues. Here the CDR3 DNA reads TGTGCCAGCAGCTTAGGACGGTCTAATGAAAAACTGTTTTTT. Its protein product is CASSLGRSNEKLFF.

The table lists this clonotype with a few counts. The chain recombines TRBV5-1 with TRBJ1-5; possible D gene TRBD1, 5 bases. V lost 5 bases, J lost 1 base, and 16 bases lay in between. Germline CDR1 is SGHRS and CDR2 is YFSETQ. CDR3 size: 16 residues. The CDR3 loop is CASSPGDHRSNQPQHF. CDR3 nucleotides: TGCGCCAGCAGTCCGGGGGATCACAGAAGCAATCAGCCCCAGCATTTT.

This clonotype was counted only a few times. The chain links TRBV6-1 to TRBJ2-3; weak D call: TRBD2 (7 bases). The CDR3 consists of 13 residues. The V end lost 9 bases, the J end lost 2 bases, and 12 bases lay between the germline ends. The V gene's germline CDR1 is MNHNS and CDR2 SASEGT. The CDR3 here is CAREGDYTDTQYF. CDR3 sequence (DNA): TGTGCCAGAGAGGGGGACTACACAGATACGCAGTATTTT.

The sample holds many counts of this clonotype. CDR3 sequence reads: CATSRGRATSYEQYF. In DNA form, the CDR3 reads TGTGCCACCAGCAGAGGCAGGGCGACATCCTACGAGCAGTACTTC. The chain carries TRBV15 and TRBJ2-7, with TRBD1 as a possible D gene (5 bases). This CDR3 has 15 residues. Deletions cut 1 base from V and 1 base from J, with 11 bases between. Germline CDR1 and CDR2: LNHNV and YYDKDF (reference sequence).

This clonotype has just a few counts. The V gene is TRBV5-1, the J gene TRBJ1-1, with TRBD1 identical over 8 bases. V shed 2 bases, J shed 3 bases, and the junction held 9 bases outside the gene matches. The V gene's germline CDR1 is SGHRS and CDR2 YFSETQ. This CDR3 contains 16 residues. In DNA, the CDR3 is TGCGCCAGCAGCTTCGCGGCAGGGGGCGCGGACACTGAAGCTTTCTTT. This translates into CASSFAAGGADTEAFF.

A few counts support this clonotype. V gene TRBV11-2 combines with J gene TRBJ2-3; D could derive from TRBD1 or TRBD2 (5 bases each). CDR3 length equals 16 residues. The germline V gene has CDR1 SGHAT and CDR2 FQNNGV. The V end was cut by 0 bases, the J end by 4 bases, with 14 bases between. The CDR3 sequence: CASSLEPARGADTQYF. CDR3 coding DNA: TGTGCCAGCAGCTTAGAACCAGCCCGAGGGGCAGATACGCAGTATTTT.

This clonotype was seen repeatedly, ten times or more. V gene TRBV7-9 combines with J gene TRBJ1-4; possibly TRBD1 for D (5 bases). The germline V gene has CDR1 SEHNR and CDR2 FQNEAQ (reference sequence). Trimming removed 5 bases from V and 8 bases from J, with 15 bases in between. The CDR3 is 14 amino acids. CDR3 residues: CASSHGAGREKLFF. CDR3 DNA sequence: TGTGCCAGCAGCCACGGCGCAGGGCGGGAAAAACTGTTTTTT.

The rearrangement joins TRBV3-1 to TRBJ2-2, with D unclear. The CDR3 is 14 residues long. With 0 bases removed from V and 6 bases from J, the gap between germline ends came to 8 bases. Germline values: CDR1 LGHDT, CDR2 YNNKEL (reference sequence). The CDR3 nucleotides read TGTGCCAGCAGCCAAGATTTAACCCCCGGGGAGCTGTTTTTT. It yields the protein CASSQDLTPGELFF.

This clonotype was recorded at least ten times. The CDR3, as DNA: TGTGCTAGTGGTTTGGATCCGGAAAGCACAGATACGCAGTATTTT. This sequence encodes CASGLDPESTDTQYF. This rearrangement joins TRBV12-5 to TRBJ2-3; no clear D. Per the germline V gene, CDR1 is LGHNT and CDR2 is FRNRAP. The V end was cut by 1 base, the J end by 0 bases, with 8 bases between. This CDR3 has 15 residues.

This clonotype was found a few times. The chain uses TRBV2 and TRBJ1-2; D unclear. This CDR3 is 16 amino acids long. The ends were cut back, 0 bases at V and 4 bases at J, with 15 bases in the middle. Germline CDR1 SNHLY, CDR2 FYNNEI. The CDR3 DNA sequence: TGTGCCAGCAGTGAAGCGCTTCGGCAGAGCTTCTATGGCTACACCTTC. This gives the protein CASSEALRQSFYGYTF. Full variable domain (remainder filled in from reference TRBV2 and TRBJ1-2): EPEVTQTPSHQVTQMGQEVILRCVPISNHLYFYWYRQILGQKVEFLVSFYNNEISEKSEIFDDQFSVERPDGSNFTLKIRSTKLEDSAMYFCASSEALRQSFYGYTFGSGTRLTVV.

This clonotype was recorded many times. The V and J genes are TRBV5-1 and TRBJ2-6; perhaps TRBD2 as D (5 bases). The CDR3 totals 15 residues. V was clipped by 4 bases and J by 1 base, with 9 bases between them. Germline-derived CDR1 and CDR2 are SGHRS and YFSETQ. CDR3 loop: CASSPWRSGANVLTF. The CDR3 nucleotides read TGCGCCAGCAGCCCCTGGAGGTCTGGGGCCAACGTCCTGACTTTC.

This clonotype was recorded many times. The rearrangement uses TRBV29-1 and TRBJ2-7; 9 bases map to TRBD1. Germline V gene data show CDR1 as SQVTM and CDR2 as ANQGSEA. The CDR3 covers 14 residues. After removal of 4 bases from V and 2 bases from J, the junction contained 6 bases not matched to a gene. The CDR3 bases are TGCAGCGTTGGACAGGGGGTATCCACCTACGAGCAGTACTTC. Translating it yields CSVGQGVSTYEQYF.

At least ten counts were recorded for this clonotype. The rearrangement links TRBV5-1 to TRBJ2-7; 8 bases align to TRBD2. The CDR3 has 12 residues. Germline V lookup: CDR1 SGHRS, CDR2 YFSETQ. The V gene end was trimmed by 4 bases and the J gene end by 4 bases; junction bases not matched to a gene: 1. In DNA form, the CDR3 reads TGCGCCAGCAGCCGGGGGGGTTACGAGCAGTACTTC. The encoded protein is CASSRGGYEQYF.

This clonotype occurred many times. CDR3 in amino acids: CSARPNLAGLYTDTQYF. The DNA for the CDR3 is TGCAGTGCTAGACCCAACCTAGCGGGGCTTTACACAGATACGCAGTATTTT. V usage is TRBV20-1 and J usage is TRBJ2-3; 9 nucleotides agree with TRBD2. Trimming at V came to 2 bases and at J to 2 bases, leaving 11 bases not matched to a gene. This CDR3 comprises 17 residues. Germline assignment: CDR1 DFQATT and CDR2 SNEGSKA (reference sequence).